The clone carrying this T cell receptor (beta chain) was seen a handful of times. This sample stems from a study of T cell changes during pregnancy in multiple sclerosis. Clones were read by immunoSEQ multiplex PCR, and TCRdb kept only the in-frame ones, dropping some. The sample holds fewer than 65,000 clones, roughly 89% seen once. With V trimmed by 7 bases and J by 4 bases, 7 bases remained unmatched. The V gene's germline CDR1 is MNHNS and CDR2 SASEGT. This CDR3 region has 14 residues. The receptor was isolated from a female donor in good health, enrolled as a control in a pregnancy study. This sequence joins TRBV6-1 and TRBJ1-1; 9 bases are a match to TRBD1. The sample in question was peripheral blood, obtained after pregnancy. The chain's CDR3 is CASTDTGGSTEAFF. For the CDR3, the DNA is TGTGCCAGCACTGATACAGGGGGCTCCACTGAAGCTTTCTTT.